This TCR beta chain was recovered during a study of shared clonotypes between healthy human individuals. The donors were adults (healthy and HIV-negative) with no recent acute infections or vaccinations. Measured with immunoSEQ multiplex PCR; TCRdb has only the in-frame clones, and not every one. The table lists 2 million to 2.5 million clones, 85% to 95% of them singletons. CDR3 size: 15 residues. CDR1 is SGHRS, CDR2 YFSETQ, per germline. The V and J ends lost 4 bases and 0 bases respectively, with 11 bases between them. A single count supports this clone. The source material was naive CD4+ T cells from PBMCs. As to subset: CD45RA+ positively selected. This sequence originates from a man younger than 30 in good health. Some clones in this sample may be carry-over from other donors' samples. V usage is TRBV5-1 and J usage is TRBJ2-1; D gene ambiguous. The CDR3: CASSKTYNSYNEQFF. The CDR3 region has the DNA TGCGCCAGCAGCAAGACATACAACTCCTACAATGAGCAGTTCTTC.